This T cell receptor (beta chain) was observed in a study of cytomegalovirus exposure and HLA in healthy donors. Broader study findings: 164 TCR beta chains were listed as cytomegalovirus-associated.

About this clone: Its target is not known.

While unrecorded immune exposures were likely, the donors were nominally healthy when sampled. Both 60 Vbeta primers and 13 Jbeta primers went into the PCR. Authors' analysis steps: The authors later counted about 80 million unique TCR beta chains, approximately 10 million of them shared. Assay used: immunoSEQ multiplex PCR; TCRdb lists only in-frame clones, some missing. That table is the source of V, J and clone size, and D and trimming were worked out from the DNA. In the table there are roughly 110,000 clones, approximately 81% of which are singletons. This CDR3 has 16 residues. Trimming took 1 base from V and 4 from J, leaving 16 bases between them.

The V gene is TRBV23-1, the J gene TRBJ2-5; D is perhaps TRBD1 (6 bases). TRBV23-1 is annotated as an ORF whose role is uncertain. The sequencing sample was made of PBMCs. This TCR derives from a man aged 25-40 years in good health and CMV-seronegative. CDR3 protein: CASSQLAGVSLETQYF. CDR3 nucleotide sequence: TGCGCCAGCAGTCAATTGGCAGGGGTGAGTTTAGAGACCCAGTACTTC.